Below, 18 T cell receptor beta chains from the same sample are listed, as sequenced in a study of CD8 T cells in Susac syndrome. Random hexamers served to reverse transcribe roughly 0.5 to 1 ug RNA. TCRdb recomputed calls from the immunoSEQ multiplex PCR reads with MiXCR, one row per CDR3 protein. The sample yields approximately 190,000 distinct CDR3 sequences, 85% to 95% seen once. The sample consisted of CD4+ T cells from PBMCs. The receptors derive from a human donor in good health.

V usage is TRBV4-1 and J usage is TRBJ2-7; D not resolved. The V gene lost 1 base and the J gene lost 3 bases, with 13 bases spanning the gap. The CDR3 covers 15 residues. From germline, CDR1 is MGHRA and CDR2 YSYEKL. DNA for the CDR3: TGCGCCAGCAGCCAAGGGGAAAGACTTCTCTACGAGCAGTACTTC. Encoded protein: CASSQGERLLYEQYF.

CDR3 region: CASSLTGWGYTF. The DNA of the CDR3 is TGTGCCAGCAGCTTGACGGGATGGGGCTACACCTTC. The chain recombines TRBV5-8 with TRBJ1-2; D is uncertain. Germline values: CDR1 SGHTS, CDR2 YDEGEE. The CDR3 sequence is 12 residues long. V lost 1 base and J 8 bases, leaving 9 bases between the germline ends.

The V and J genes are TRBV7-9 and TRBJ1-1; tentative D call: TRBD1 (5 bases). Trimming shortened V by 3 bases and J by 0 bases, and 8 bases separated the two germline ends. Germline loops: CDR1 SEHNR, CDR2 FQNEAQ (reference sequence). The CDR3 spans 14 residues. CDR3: CASSFDSLNTEAFF. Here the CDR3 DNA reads TGTGCCAGCAGCTTCGACAGTTTGAACACTGAAGCTTTCTTT.

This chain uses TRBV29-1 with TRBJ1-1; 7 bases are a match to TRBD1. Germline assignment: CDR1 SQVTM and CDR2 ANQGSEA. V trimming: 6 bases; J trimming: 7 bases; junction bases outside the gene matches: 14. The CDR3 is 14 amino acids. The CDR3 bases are TGCAGCGTCGAAACACTTGACAGGGAGGTTGAAGCTTTCTTT. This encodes CSVETLDREVEAFF.

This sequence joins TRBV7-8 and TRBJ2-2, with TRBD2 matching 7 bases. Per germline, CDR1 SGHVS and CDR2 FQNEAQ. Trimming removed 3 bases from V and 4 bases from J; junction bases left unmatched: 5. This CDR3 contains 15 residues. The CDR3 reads CASSFVSGGTGELFF. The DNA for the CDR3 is TGTGCCAGCAGCTTTGTATCGGGGGGCACCGGGGAGCTGTTTTTT.

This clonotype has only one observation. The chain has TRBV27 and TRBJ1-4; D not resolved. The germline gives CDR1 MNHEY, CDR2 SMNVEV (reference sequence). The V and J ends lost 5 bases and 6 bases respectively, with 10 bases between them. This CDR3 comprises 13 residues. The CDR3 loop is CASSPRRDEKLFF. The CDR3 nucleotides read TGTGCCAGCAGTCCCCGGCGGGATGAAAAACTGTTTTTT.

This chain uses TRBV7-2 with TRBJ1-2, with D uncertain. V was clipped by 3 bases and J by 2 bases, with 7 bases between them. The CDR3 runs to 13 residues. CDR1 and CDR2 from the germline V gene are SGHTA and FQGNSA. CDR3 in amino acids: CASSLGYNYGYTF. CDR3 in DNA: TGTGCCAGCAGCTTGGGGTACAACTATGGCTACACCTTC.

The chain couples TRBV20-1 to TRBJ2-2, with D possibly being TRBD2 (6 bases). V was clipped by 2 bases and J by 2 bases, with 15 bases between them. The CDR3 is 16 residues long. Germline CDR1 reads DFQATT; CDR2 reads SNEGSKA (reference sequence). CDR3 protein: CSARMMASVNTGELFF. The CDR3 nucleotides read TGCAGTGCTAGAATGATGGCTAGCGTCAACACCGGGGAGCTGTTTTTT.

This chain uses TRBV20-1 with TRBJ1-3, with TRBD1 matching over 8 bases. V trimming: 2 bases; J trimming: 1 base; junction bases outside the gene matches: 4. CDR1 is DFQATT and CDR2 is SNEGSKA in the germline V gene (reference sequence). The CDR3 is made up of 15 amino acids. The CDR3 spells CSARPDRGSGNTIYF. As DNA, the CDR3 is TGCAGTGCTAGACCTGACAGGGGATCTGGAAACACCATATATTTT.

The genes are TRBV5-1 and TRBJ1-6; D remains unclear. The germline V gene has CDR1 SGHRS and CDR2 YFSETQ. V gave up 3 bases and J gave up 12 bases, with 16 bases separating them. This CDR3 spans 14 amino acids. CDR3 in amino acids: CASSSDGVMKPLHF. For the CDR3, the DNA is TGCGCCAGCAGCTCGGACGGGGTTATGAAACCCCTCCACTTT.

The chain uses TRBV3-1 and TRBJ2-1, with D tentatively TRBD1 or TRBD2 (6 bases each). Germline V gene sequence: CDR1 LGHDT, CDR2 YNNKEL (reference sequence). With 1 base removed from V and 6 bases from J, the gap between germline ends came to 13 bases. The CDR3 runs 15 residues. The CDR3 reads CASSQGWGAINEQFF. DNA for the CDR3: TGTGCCAGCAGCCAAGGGTGGGGGGCTATCAATGAGCAGTTCTTC.

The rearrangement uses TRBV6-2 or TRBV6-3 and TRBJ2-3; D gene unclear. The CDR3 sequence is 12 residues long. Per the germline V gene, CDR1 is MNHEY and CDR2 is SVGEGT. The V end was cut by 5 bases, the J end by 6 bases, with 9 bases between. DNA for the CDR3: TGTGCCAGCAGTCCTATTGGGGATACGCAGTATTTT. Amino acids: CASSPIGDTQYF.

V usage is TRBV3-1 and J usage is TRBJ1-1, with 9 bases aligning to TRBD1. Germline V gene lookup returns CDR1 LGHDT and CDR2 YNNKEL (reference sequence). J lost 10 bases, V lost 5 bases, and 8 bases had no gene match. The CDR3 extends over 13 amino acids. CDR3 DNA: TGTGCCAGCAGCTTACAGGGGGCGCGAGTAGCTTTCTTT. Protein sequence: CASSLQGARVAFF.

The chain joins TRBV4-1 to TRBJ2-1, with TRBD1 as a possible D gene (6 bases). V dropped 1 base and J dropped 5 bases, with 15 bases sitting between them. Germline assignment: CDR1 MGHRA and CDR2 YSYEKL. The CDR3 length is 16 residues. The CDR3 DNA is TGCGCCAGCAGCCAAGGAGGACAGCGATACAACAATGAGCAGTTCTTC. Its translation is CASSQGGQRYNNEQFF.

CDR3 DNA sequence: TGTGCCAGCAGTTTACTGTCCGCGGGGACTAGCTTACAAGAGACCCAGTACTTC. Its protein product is CASSLLSAGTSLQETQYF. The J gene is TRBJ2-5, the V gene TRBV28; 9 positions match TRBD2. In germline, CDR1 is MDHEN, CDR2 SYDVKM. With 2 bases clipped from V and 2 bases from J, the junction kept 12 bases outside the gene matches. The CDR3 covers 18 residues.

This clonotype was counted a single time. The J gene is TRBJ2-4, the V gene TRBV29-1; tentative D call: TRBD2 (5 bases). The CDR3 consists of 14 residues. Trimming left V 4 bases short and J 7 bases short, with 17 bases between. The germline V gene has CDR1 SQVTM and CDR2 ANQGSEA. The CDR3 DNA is TGCAGCGTTGTAGCCCCGACTACGGTGAACATTCAGTACTTC. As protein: CSVVAPTTVNIQYF.

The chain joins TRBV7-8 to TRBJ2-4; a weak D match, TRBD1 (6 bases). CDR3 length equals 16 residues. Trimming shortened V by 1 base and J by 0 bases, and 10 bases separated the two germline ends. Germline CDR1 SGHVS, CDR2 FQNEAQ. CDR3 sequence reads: CASSLGTVPAKNIQYF. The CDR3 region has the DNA TGTGCCAGCAGCTTAGGGACAGTCCCAGCCAAAAACATTCAGTACTTC.

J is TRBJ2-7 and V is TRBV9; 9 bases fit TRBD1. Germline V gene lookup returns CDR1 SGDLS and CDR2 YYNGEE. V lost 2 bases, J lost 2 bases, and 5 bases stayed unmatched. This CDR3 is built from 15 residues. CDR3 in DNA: TGTGCCAGCAGCGTTTCGTGGGACAGGGCCTACGAGCAGTACTTC. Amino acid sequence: CASSVSWDRAYEQYF.